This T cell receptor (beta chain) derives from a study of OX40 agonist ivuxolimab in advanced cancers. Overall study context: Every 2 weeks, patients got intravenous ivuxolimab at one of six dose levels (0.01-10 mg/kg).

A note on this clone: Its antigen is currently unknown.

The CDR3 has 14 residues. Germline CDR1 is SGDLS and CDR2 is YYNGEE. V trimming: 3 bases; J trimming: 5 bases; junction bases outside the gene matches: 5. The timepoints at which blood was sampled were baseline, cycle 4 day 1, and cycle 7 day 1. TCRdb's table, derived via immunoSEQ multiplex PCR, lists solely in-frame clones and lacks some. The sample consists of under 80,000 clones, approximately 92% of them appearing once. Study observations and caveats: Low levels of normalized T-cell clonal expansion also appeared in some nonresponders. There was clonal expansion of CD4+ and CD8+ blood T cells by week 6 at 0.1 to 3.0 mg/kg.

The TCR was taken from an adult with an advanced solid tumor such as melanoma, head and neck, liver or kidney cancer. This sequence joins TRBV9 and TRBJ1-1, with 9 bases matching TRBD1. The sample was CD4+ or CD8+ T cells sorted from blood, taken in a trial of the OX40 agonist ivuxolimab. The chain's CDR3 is CASSEGQGRTEAFF. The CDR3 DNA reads TGTGCCAGCAGCGAGGGACAGGGACGGACTGAAGCTTTCTTT.